This T cell receptor (beta chain) stems from a study of shared clonotypes between healthy human individuals. Study-level findings and limits: Represented diversity, genetic and exposure-history alike, was limited by few donors. Blood was the sole source, and tissue repertoires probably differ.

This clone was recorded at least ten times. The antigen remains undetermined. Deep was the level used in running the assay. Some clones are missing from TCRdb's copy, which holds only in-frame ones; the method was immunoSEQ multiplex PCR. The sample shows about 480,000 clones, approximately 85% of them seen only once. Tens of millions of PBMCs supplied genomic DNA for unsorted samples. The CDR3 extends over 17 amino acids. V lost 1 base, J lost 7 bases, and 13 bases stayed unmatched. Germline CDR1 SEHNR, CDR2 FQNEAQ (reference sequence). This receptor was taken from a woman aged 40 to 55 in good health. Some clones in this sample may be carry-over from other donors' samples. The sample consisted of PBMCs. The V call is TRBV7-9, the J call TRBJ2-7, with TRBD2 matching over 10 bases. The CDR3 is CASSLGAGGPSGGEQYF. In nucleotides, the CDR3 is TGTGCCAGCAGCTTAGGAGCGGGAGGGCCCTCCGGGGGTGAGCAGTACTTC. The entire variable domain, with the rest obtained from reference TRBV7-9 and TRBJ2-7, is as follows: DTGVSQNPRHKITKRGQNVTFRCDPISEHNRLYWYRQTLGQGPEFLTYFQNEAQLEKSRLLSDRFSAERPKGSFSTLEIQRTEQGDSAMYLCASSLGAGGPSGGEQYFGPGTRLTVT.